The TCR beta chain under discussion was sequenced for a study of OX40 agonist ivuxolimab in advanced cancers. Using immunoSEQ multiplex PCR, the repertoire was profiled, and TCRdb retains in-frame clones only, with some absent. The profile shows tens of thousands of clones, around 73% of them singletons. The CDR3 has 11 residues. Trimming left V 7 bases short and J 10 bases short, with 14 bases between. CDR1 and CDR2 from the germline V gene are SGHRS and YFSETQ. The chain uses TRBV5-1 and TRBJ1-1, with D perhaps matching TRBD1 (6 bases). This sequence was found in an adult with an advanced solid tumor such as melanoma, head and neck, liver or kidney cancer. Specimen: CD4+ or CD8+ T cells sorted from blood, collected in a trial of the OX40 agonist ivuxolimab. CDR3 region: CASAEGGAAFF. The CDR3 DNA reads as TGCGCCAGCGCGGAAGGGGGGGCAGCTTTCTTT.